These 3 T cell receptor beta chains originate from one sample sequenced in a study of graft-versus-host responses after intestinal transplantation. Libraries were prepared by immunoSEQ multiplex PCR; TCRdb keeps only in-frame clonotypes and omits some of them. The data contain around 19,000 clones, under 50% of them seen just once; the ten biggest clones take up roughly 0.94%. Sequenced material: alloreactive CD4+ T cells from a mixed lymphocyte reaction culture, taken before intestinal transplant. Subset here: CFSE-low proliferating T cells sorted from approximately 6-day pre-transplant mixed lymphocyte reaction (GvH or HvG direction). The receptors stem from a human patient who received an intestinal transplant.

The CDR3 sequence: CASRPPWVAGGAKNIQYF. As DNA, the CDR3 is TGTGCCAGCAGACCCCCGTGGGTAGCGGGGGGAGCCAAAAACATTCAGTACTTC. V gene TRBV28 combines with J gene TRBJ2-4; TRBD2 matches at 10 bases. CDR1 is MDHEN and CDR2 is SYDVKM in the germline V gene. The V and J ends lost 6 bases and 0 bases, in that order; junction bases with no gene match: 11. The CDR3 runs to 18 residues. Combining the CDR3 with reference TRBV28 and TRBJ2-4 gives the whole variable domain DVKVTQSSRYLVKRTGEKVFLECVQDMDHENMFWYRQDPGLGLRLIYFSYDVKMKEKGDIPEGYSVSREKKERFSLILESASTNQTSMYLCASRPPWVAGGAKNIQYFGAGTRLSVL.

This clone has more than one count but fewer than ten. The rearrangement joins TRBV4-1 to TRBJ2-5, with 9 bases fitting TRBD2. Germline V gene lookup returns CDR1 MGHRA and CDR2 YSYEKL. The J segment lost 3 bases and the V segment lost 0 bases, leaving 11 bases of the junction unmatched. The CDR3 totals 18 residues. CDR3 in amino acids: CASSQDRVAGAVEETQYF. In nucleotides, the CDR3 is TGCGCCAGCAGCCAAGATAGGGTAGCGGGGGCCGTCGAAGAGACCCAGTACTTC.

There are a few counts of this clone. V usage is TRBV18 and J usage is TRBJ1-3; no clear D. Germline V gene sequence: CDR1 KGHSH, CDR2 LQKENI. V lost 2 bases and J 3 bases, leaving 14 bases between the germline ends. The CDR3 contains 16 residues. Here the CDR3 DNA reads TGTGCCAGCTCACCAGAGCAAGTAATCATTGGAAACACCATATATTTT. Amino acids: CASSPEQVIIGNTIYF.